The next 29 T cell receptor beta chains were all read from a single sample in a study of cytomegalovirus exposure and HLA in healthy donors. In the PCR, 60 Vbeta and 13 Jbeta primers were used. Clones were read by immunoSEQ multiplex PCR, and TCRdb kept only the in-frame ones, dropping some. This repertoire shows 100,000 to 150,000 clones, about four fifths found once; its top ten account for about 0.74%. Sequenced: PBMCs. All receptors derive from a man aged 18 to 29 in good health and CMV-seronegative.

The chain has TRBV4-3 and TRBJ1-6, with D possibly TRBD1 on 6 matching bases. The ends were cut back, 2 bases at V and 7 bases at J, with 15 bases in the middle. This CDR3 comprises 16 residues. The germline gives CDR1 LGHNA, CDR2 YSLEER. This chain's CDR3 is CASSQYSTGLNSPLHF. DNA of the CDR3: TGCGCCAGCAGCCAATATAGTACAGGGCTAAATTCACCCCTCCACTTT.

This clone was seen just once. The chain uses TRBV2 and TRBJ2-7, with 10 bases fitting TRBD1. CDR3 length: 14 residues. CDR1 is SNHLY, CDR2 FYNNEI, per germline. The trim removed 5 bases at V and 3 bases at J, leaving 4 bases unmatched. The CDR3 spells CASSRGTGVYEQYF. The CDR3 bases are TGTGCCAGCAGTCGAGGGACAGGGGTCTACGAGCAGTACTTC. The whole variable domain, filled in from reference TRBV2 and TRBJ2-7, reads EPEVTQTPSHQVTQMGQEVILRCVPISNHLYFYWYRQILGQKVEFLVSFYNNEISEKSEIFDDQFSVERPDGSNFTLKIRSTKLEDSAMYFCASSRGTGVYEQYFGPGTRLTVT.

The rearrangement links TRBV7-9 to TRBJ1-2; D perhaps matches TRBD1 (6 bases). The V gene lost 5 bases and the J gene lost 4 bases, with 20 bases spanning the gap. Germline CDR1 is SEHNR and CDR2 is FQNEAQ (reference sequence). This CDR3 region has 16 residues. The CDR3 protein is CASSTSAKTGTYGYTF. The CDR3 region has the DNA TGTGCCAGCAGCACTTCCGCTAAGACAGGTACCTATGGCTACACCTTC.

The CDR3 DNA is TGTGCCTGGATGGCGGGGGGCCCCGGTGAGCAGTTCTTC. Protein: CAWMAGGPGEQFF. This chain connects TRBV30 to TRBJ2-1, with TRBD2 matching 8 bases. Germline V CDR1 and CDR2: GTSNPN, SVGIG (reference sequence). The CDR3 is made up of 13 amino acids. The ends lost 4 bases at V and 9 bases at J; junction bases unmatched: 8.

V usage is TRBV7-6 and J usage is TRBJ2-2; 11 bases match TRBD1. The germline CDR1 and CDR2 sequences are SGHVS and FNYEAQ. This CDR3 is built from 17 residues. J lost 3 bases, V lost 2 bases, and 5 bases had no gene match. CDR3 coding DNA: TGTGCCAGCAGCTTAATTCCGGGACAGGGGGACACCGGGGAGCTGTTTTTT. This gives the protein CASSLIPGQGDTGELFF.

The chain has TRBV9 and TRBJ2-3; TRBD2 matches at 8 bases. This CDR3 has 15 residues. V shed 6 bases, J shed 3 bases, and the junction held 9 bases outside the gene matches. Germline CDR1 reads SGDLS; CDR2 reads YYNGEE. The CDR3 DNA is TGTGCCAGCACCCCTAACCCTAGCGGGACAGATACGCAGTATTTT. Translated, it gives CASTPNPSGTDTQYF.

The chain is built from TRBV30 and TRBJ2-5; 7 bases fit TRBD2. Germline V CDR1 and CDR2: GTSNPN, SVGIG (reference sequence). V gave up 1 base and J gave up 1 base; unmatched junction bases: 0. This CDR3 spans 13 amino acids. CDR3 amino acids: CAWSAGGQETQYF. The DNA for the CDR3 is TGTGCCTGGAGTGCGGGGGGCCAAGAGACCCAGTACTTC.

The table lists this clone with a few counts. The chain joins TRBV4-3 to TRBJ1-4; D perhaps matches TRBD1 (5 bases). V dropped 1 base and J dropped 7 bases, with 16 bases sitting between them. The CDR3 sequence is 16 residues long. Per the germline V gene, CDR1 is LGHNA and CDR2 is YSLEER. The CDR3 nucleotides are TGCGCCAGCAGCCAAGCCCTTCGACAGATGGGTGAAAAACTGTTTTTT. Its protein is CASSQALRQMGEKLFF.

The J gene is TRBJ1-4, the V gene TRBV7-9, with TRBD1 as a possible D gene (5 bases). Looked up from germline, CDR1 is SEHNR and CDR2 is FQNEAQ (reference sequence). CDR3 size: 12 residues. V was trimmed by 2 bases and J by 12 bases, leaving 10 bases between them. CDR3 nucleotides: TGTGCCAGCAGCTTATCTGTCAGGGAACTGTTTTTT. It translates to CASSLSVRELFF.

The CDR3 reads CASRPAYKQLSNTEAFF. The CDR3 region has the DNA TGTGCCAGCAGGCCTGCCTATAAACAGTTATCGAACACTGAAGCTTTCTTT. This chain connects TRBV7-6 to TRBJ1-1, with D uncertain. Trimming left V 6 bases short and J 1 base short, with 21 bases between. In germline, CDR1 is SGHVS, CDR2 FNYEAQ. The CDR3 spans 17 residues.

The chain has TRBV9 and TRBJ1-1, with D possibly matching TRBD1 (5 bases). Germline CDR1 reads SGDLS; CDR2 reads YYNGEE. This CDR3 contains 16 residues. V was clipped by 3 bases and J by 3 bases, with 18 bases between them. CDR3 nucleotide sequence: TGTGCCAGCAGCGGGGGGGGTGGTTCACGGGACACTGAAGCTTTCTTT. Amino acid sequence: CASSGGGGSRDTEAFF.

This clone was picked up one time. The rearrangement uses TRBV29-1 and TRBJ2-5, with a weak D call TRBD2 (7 bases). Trimming cost V 7 bases and J 1 base, with 13 bases left between them. The CDR3 sequence is 13 residues long. Germline CDR1 SQVTM, CDR2 ANQGSEA. CDR3 region: CSAGGGAQETQYF. The CDR3 nucleotides read TGCAGCGCCGGTGGGGGGGCCCAAGAGACCCAGTACTTC.

The genes are TRBV30 and TRBJ1-1; the D is unclear. The V end lost 1 base, the J end lost 4 bases, and 16 bases lay between the germline ends. There are 15 residues in the CDR3. In germline, CDR1 is GTSNPN, CDR2 SVGIG (reference sequence). CDR3: CAWSATPLRGTEAFF. The CDR3 DNA follows: TGTGCCTGGAGTGCGACCCCCCTCAGAGGCACTGAAGCTTTCTTT. Using reference TRBV30 and TRBJ1-1 for the parts outside the CDR3, the full variable domain is SQTIHQWPATLVQPVGSPLSLECTVEGTSNPNLYWYRQAAGRGLQLLFYSVGIGQISSEVPQNLSASRPQDRQFILSSKKLLLSDSGFYLCAWSATPLRGTEAFFGQGTRLTVV.

V is TRBV15 and J is TRBJ2-2; 8 nucleotides align to TRBD2. The J segment lost 5 bases and the V segment lost 3 bases, leaving 14 bases of the junction unmatched. The CDR3 consists of 18 residues. Per the germline V gene, CDR1 is LNHNV and CDR2 is YYDKDF (reference sequence). CDR3 in DNA: TGTGCCACCAGCAGGACACCTCGGGGGGGGCGTAATACCGGGGAGCTGTTTTTT. As protein: CATSRTPRGGRNTGELFF. Variable domain in full (rest from reference TRBV15 and TRBJ2-2): DAMVIQNPRYQVTQFGKPVTLSCSQTLNHNVMYWYQQKSSQAPKLLFHYYDKDFNNEADTPDNFQSRRPNTSFCFLDIRSPGLGDTAMYLCATSRTPRGGRNTGELFFGEGSRLTVL.

A few counts support this clone. The chain joins TRBV29-1 to TRBJ1-1, with TRBD1 as a possible D gene (6 bases). The CDR3 contains 13 residues. The ends were cut back, 6 bases at V and 2 bases at J, with 13 bases in the middle. Germline V gene lookup returns CDR1 SQVTM and CDR2 ANQGSEA. CDR3 loop: CSVQTGINTEAFF. The CDR3 bases are TGCAGCGTGCAAACAGGGATTAACACTGAAGCTTTCTTT.

The V and J genes are TRBV19 and TRBJ2-5; weak D call: TRBD2 (6 bases). V was trimmed by 2 bases and J by 5 bases, leaving 12 bases between them. Germline assignment: CDR1 LNHDA and CDR2 SQIVND (reference sequence). The CDR3 length is 14 residues. CDR3 loop: CASSIKGTRETQYF. DNA of the CDR3: TGTGCCAGTAGTATAAAAGGGACTCGGGAGACCCAGTACTTC.

The chain carries TRBV9 and TRBJ2-6, with TRBD1 matching over 7 bases. Trimming removed 4 bases from V and 0 bases from J; junction bases left unmatched: 4. The CDR3 sequence is 16 residues long. Germline values: CDR1 SGDLS, CDR2 YYNGEE. Here the CDR3 DNA reads TGTGCCAGCAGCCCACCAGGGGGCTCTGGGGCCAACGTCCTGACTTTC. It specifies CASSPPGGSGANVLTF.

This clone occurred a few times. This chain connects TRBV4-1 to TRBJ2-1; TRBD2 matches 9 bases. The germline V gene encodes CDR1 MGHRA and CDR2 YSYEKL. With 5 bases clipped from V and 1 base from J, the junction kept 6 bases outside the gene matches. The CDR3 sequence is 16 residues long. Here the CDR3 DNA reads TGCGCCAGCAGCTTCCGGACTAGCGATTCCTACAATGAGCAGTTCTTC. Protein product: CASSFRTSDSYNEQFF.

V is TRBV7-9 and J is TRBJ2-7; weak D call: TRBD1 (6 bases). Trimming shortened V by 3 bases and J by 7 bases, and 22 bases separated the two germline ends. The CDR3 runs to 16 residues. CDR1 is SEHNR and CDR2 is FQNEAQ in the germline V gene (reference sequence). The DNA of the CDR3 is TGTGCCAGCAGCTTTAATCCGACAGGAGTTAGATCGGAGCAGTACTTC. As protein: CASSFNPTGVRSEQYF. The entire variable domain, with the rest obtained from reference TRBV7-9 and TRBJ2-7, is as follows: DTGVSQNPRHKITKRGQNVTFRCDPISEHNRLYWYRQTLGQGPEFLTYFQNEAQLEKSRLLSDRFSAERPKGSFSTLEIQRTEQGDSAMYLCASSFNPTGVRSEQYFGPGTRLTVT.

This clone has just a few counts. The chain employs TRBV9 and TRBJ2-3; 10 nucleotides align to TRBD2. Trimming at V came to 2 bases and at J to 3 bases, leaving 6 bases not matched to a gene. This CDR3 comprises 16 residues. Germline CDR1 SGDLS, CDR2 YYNGEE. CDR3 sequence reads: CASSVFSGGSTDTQYF. The CDR3 nucleotides read TGTGCCAGCAGCGTCTTTAGCGGGGGGAGTACAGATACGCAGTATTTT.

The J gene is TRBJ1-1, the V gene TRBV14; D call uncertain. The V gene lost 4 bases and the J gene lost 7 bases, with 10 bases spanning the gap. Germline V gene lookup returns CDR1 SGHDN and CDR2 FVKESK. This CDR3 comprises 12 residues. CDR3 nucleotide sequence: TGTGCCAGCAGCCTCGTTGGCAGTGAAGCTTTCTTT. This translates into CASSLVGSEAFF.

V gene TRBV7-8 combines with J gene TRBJ2-5; tentatively, D is TRBD1 (6 bases). The CDR3 has 15 amino acids. CDR1 is SGHVS, CDR2 FQNEAQ, per germline. The ends were cut back, 5 bases at V and 1 base at J, with 14 bases in the middle. Here the CDR3 reads CASSPTRTAQETQYF. As DNA, the CDR3 is TGTGCCAGCAGCCCAACCCGGACAGCCCAAGAGACCCAGTACTTC.

The gene calls are TRBV15 and TRBJ2-7; 10 nucleotides align to TRBD1. The CDR3 runs to 15 residues. Germline V CDR1 and CDR2: LNHNV, YYDKDF (reference sequence). V gave up 3 bases and J gave up 0 bases; unmatched junction bases: 2. CDR3 in DNA: TGTGCCACCAGCAGGGGACAGGGGCACTCCTACGAGCAGTACTTC. This codes for CATSRGQGHSYEQYF.

This chain uses TRBV9 with TRBJ2-3; tentatively, D is TRBD2 (5 bases). Trimming pared 3 bases from V and 0 bases from J, leaving 17 bases between. The length of the CDR3 is 17 residues. The germline V gene has CDR1 SGDLS and CDR2 YYNGEE. As DNA, the CDR3 is TGTGCCAGCAGCGGTAGGAGTTGGGAGCGGAGCACAGATACGCAGTATTTT. This gives the protein CASSGRSWERSTDTQYF.

V gene TRBV29-1 combines with J gene TRBJ1-2; D gene uncertain. The germline CDR1 and CDR2 sequences are SQVTM and ANQGSEA. The ends were cut back, 1 base at V and 8 bases at J, with 8 bases in the middle. This CDR3 spans 11 amino acids. In DNA, the CDR3 is TGCAGCGTTGAAGTTCGTTTCGGCTACACCTTC. Translated: CSVEVRFGYTF.

The V and J genes are TRBV6-5 and TRBJ1-2, with D tentatively TRBD1 (5 bases). The V gene's germline CDR1 is MNHEY and CDR2 SVGAGI. The V and J ends lost 0 bases and 6 bases respectively, with 11 bases between them. The CDR3 is 14 residues long. The CDR3 region is CASSYSTQGNGYTF. The CDR3 DNA follows: TGTGCCAGCAGTTACTCGACGCAGGGCAATGGCTACACCTTC.

The rearrangement joins TRBV7-9 to TRBJ2-3; 9 nucleotides match TRBD2. CDR1 is SEHNR, CDR2 FQNEAQ, per germline (reference sequence). The CDR3 contains 15 residues. Trimming cost V 5 bases and J 4 bases; bases outside gene matches: 7. The CDR3 here is CASSRRGGASDTQYF. The CDR3 nucleotides are TGTGCCAGCAGCCGACGCGGGGGGGCCTCAGATACGCAGTATTTT.

The chain uses TRBV5-4 and TRBJ1-4; 7 nucleotides match TRBD1. The CDR3 is 15 residues long. The trim removed 1 base at V and 7 bases at J, leaving 7 bases unmatched. The V gene's germline CDR1 is SGHNT and CDR2 YYREEE (reference sequence). This CDR3 is CASSLKAGGPEKLFF. CDR3 nucleotide sequence: TGTGCCAGCAGCTTGAAAGCAGGGGGTCCTGAAAAACTGTTTTTT.

In its sample, this clone was seen once. The genes are TRBV9 and TRBJ2-7; 8 nucleotides line up with TRBD1. CDR1 is SGDLS, CDR2 YYNGEE, per germline. J gave up 4 bases and V 2 bases, and 5 bases lay outside the gene matches. This CDR3 contains 14 residues. The CDR3 bases are TGTGCCAGCAGCGTCCGGGACAGGCCTTACGAGCAGTACTTC. Translated: CASSVRDRPYEQYF.